This is a list of T cell receptor beta chains from one sample in a study of breast tumors, draining lymph nodes, adjacent tissues. In TCRdb, the multiplex PCR reads were re-called with MiXCR into one record per CDR3 protein. This sample yields fewer than 140,000 distinct CDR3 sequences, of which more than 30% are seen a single time; 5.5% to 6% belongs to the top ten. The material sequenced was axillary lymph node tissue. The source is a female donor with breast cancer. Some clones in this sample may be carry-over from other donors' samples. The CDR3 runs from the conserved cysteine through the conserved F or W. Fields, in order: V gene, clone size, J gene, D gene, CDR3 protein, CDR3 DNA. A D gene is named only where the DNA matches it firmly. Not every row has a clone size; where given, it reads once, few, many or a size class.

V gene: TRBV5-1
clone size: -
J gene: TRBJ2-7
D gene: -
CDR3 protein: CASSLAGVTSRGEQYF
CDR3 DNA: TGCGCCAGCAGCTTGGCAGGGGTGACCTCCCGGGGCGAGCAGTACTTC

V gene: TRBV10-3
clone size: many
J gene: TRBJ2-7
D gene: -
CDR3 protein: CAISESRGHGYEQYF
CDR3 DNA: TGTGCCATCAGTGAGTCGCGGGGGCATGGCTACGAGCAGTACTTC

V gene: TRBV7-8
clone size: once
J gene: TRBJ2-3
D gene: -
CDR3 protein: CASSYLGLKDEQYF
CDR3 DNA: TGTGCCAGCAGCTATCTGGGACTCAAGGATGAGCAGTATTTT

V gene: TRBV19
clone size: -
J gene: TRBJ1-1
D gene: TRBD1
CDR3 protein: CASSISPTGSTEAFF
CDR3 DNA: TGTGCCAGTAGTATATCCCCGACAGGGTCCACTGAAGCTTTCTTT

V gene: TRBV18
clone size: -
J gene: TRBJ1-1
D gene: -
CDR3 protein: CASSPSAGRNTEAFF
CDR3 DNA: TGTGCCAGCTCACCCTCGGCGGGGCGGAACACTGAAGCTTTCTTT

V gene: TRBV7-2
clone size: many
J gene: TRBJ2-3
D gene: TRBD2
CDR3 protein: CASSRLAGVSNF
CDR3 DNA: TGTGCCAGCAGCAGACTAGCGGGGGTTTCAAATTTT

V gene: TRBV4-3
clone size: few
J gene: TRBJ2-1
D gene: TRBD2
CDR3 protein: CASSQDLAASHNEQFF
CDR3 DNA: TGCGCCAGCAGCCAAGATCTAGCGGCCTCCCACAATGAGCAGTTCTTC

V gene: TRBV9
clone size: -
J gene: TRBJ2-7
D gene: TRBD1
CDR3 protein: CAGGETGGEDEQYF
CDR3 DNA: TGTGCCGGCGGCGAAACAGGGGGCGAGGATGAGCAGTACTTC

V gene: TRBV20-1
clone size: -
J gene: TRBJ1-1
D gene: TRBD1
CDR3 protein: CSASKWLTGAEAFF
CDR3 DNA: TGCAGTGCTAGCAAGTGGTTGACAGGGGCTGAAGCTTTCTTT

V gene: TRBV6-5
clone size: many
J gene: TRBJ2-7
D gene: -
CDR3 protein: CASRGSSYEQYF
CDR3 DNA: TGTGCCAGCAGAGGAAGCTCCTACGAGCAGTACTTC

V gene: TRBV20-1
clone size: -
J gene: TRBJ2-3
D gene: -
CDR3 protein: CSARPHGRTDTQYF
CDR3 DNA: TGCAGTGCCCGACCTCACGGACGCACAGATACGCAGTATTTT

V gene: TRBV5-8
clone size: many
J gene: TRBJ2-6
D gene: -
CDR3 protein: CASSLGGTSGANVLTF
CDR3 DNA: TGTGCCAGCAGCTTGGGGGGGACCTCTGGGGCCAACGTCCTGACTTTC

V gene: TRBV10-3
clone size: many
J gene: TRBJ2-7
D gene: TRBD1
CDR3 protein: CAIRGDRGSYEQYF
CDR3 DNA: TGTGCCATCAGAGGGGACAGGGGCTCCTACGAGCAGTACTTC

V gene: TRBV19
clone size: many
J gene: TRBJ1-4
D gene: TRBD1
CDR3 protein: CAGTGMREKLFF
CDR3 DNA: TGTGCCGGGACAGGGATGCGGGAAAAACTGTTTTTT

V gene: TRBV6-6
clone size: many
J gene: TRBJ1-2
D gene: -
CDR3 protein: CASSTTTGLYGYTF
CDR3 DNA: TGTGCCAGCAGTACGACGACAGGACTCTATGGCTACACCTTC

V gene: TRBV9
clone size: -
J gene: TRBJ1-2
D gene: -
CDR3 protein: CASSVENYGYTF
CDR3 DNA: TGTGCCAGCAGCGTAGAAAACTATGGCTACACCTTC

V gene: TRBV20-1
clone size: many
J gene: TRBJ2-4
D gene: TRBD1
CDR3 protein: CSAPPTGGNSKNIQYF
CDR3 DNA: TGCAGTGCTCCCCCAACAGGGGGTAATAGCAAAAACATTCAGTACTTC

V gene: TRBV5-1
clone size: many
J gene: TRBJ2-5
D gene: TRBD2
CDR3 protein: CASSSTSGLGGETQYF
CDR3 DNA: TGCGCCAGCAGCTCGACTAGCGGCTTGGGGGGAGAGACCCAGTACTTC

V gene: TRBV6-6
clone size: many
J gene: TRBJ1-5
D gene: -
CDR3 protein: CASSYPRPRSQPQHF
CDR3 DNA: TGTGCCAGCAGTTACCCTAGACCCAGAAGCCAGCCCCAGCATTTT

V gene: TRBV10-3
clone size: many
J gene: TRBJ2-5
D gene: -
CDR3 protein: CAISESRGYQETQYF
CDR3 DNA: TGTGCCATCAGTGAGTCGAGGGGGTACCAAGAGACCCAGTACTTC

V gene: TRBV19
clone size: many
J gene: TRBJ1-2
D gene: TRBD1
CDR3 protein: CASSSGGAGNYGYTF
CDR3 DNA: TGTGCCAGTAGTTCAGGGGGCGCGGGAAACTATGGCTACACCTTC

V gene: TRBV5-5
clone size: many
J gene: TRBJ1-6
D gene: TRBD1
CDR3 protein: CASSLGQGRNSPLHF
CDR3 DNA: TGTGCCAGCAGCCTAGGACAGGGGCGTAATTCACCCCTCCACTTT

V gene: TRBV20-1
clone size: many
J gene: TRBJ2-1
D gene: -
CDR3 protein: CSASSSAKYNEQFF
CDR3 DNA: TGCAGTGCTAGTTCCAGCGCAAAATACAATGAGCAGTTCTTC

V gene: TRBV10-2
clone size: many
J gene: TRBJ2-3
D gene: -
CDR3 protein: CASNTDTQYF
CDR3 DNA: TGCGCCAGCAACACAGATACGCAGTATTTT

V gene: TRBV5-6
clone size: many
J gene: TRBJ2-6
D gene: -
CDR3 protein: CASSLRNSGANVLTF
CDR3 DNA: TGTGCCAGCAGCTTGAGGAACTCTGGGGCCAACGTCCTGACTTTC

V gene: TRBV12-3/TRBV12-4
clone size: -
J gene: TRBJ1-2
D gene: -
CDR3 protein: CASSLGTNYGYTF
CDR3 DNA: TGTGCCAGCAGTTTGGGGACTAACTATGGCTACACCTTC

V gene: TRBV20-1
clone size: -
J gene: TRBJ2-7
D gene: TRBD2
CDR3 protein: CSARGLAGGPHEQYF
CDR3 DNA: TGCAGTGCTCGCGGACTAGCGGGAGGGCCCCACGAGCAGTACTTC

V gene: TRBV29-1
clone size: many
J gene: TRBJ1-2
D gene: TRBD1
CDR3 protein: CSTTTGVGYGYTF
CDR3 DNA: TGCAGCACCACTACAGGGGTCGGCTATGGCTACACCTTC

V gene: TRBV6-5
clone size: few
J gene: TRBJ1-2
D gene: TRBD1
CDR3 protein: CASRVDRGRVSF
CDR3 DNA: TGTGCCAGCAGGGTAGACAGGGGGCGGGTCAGCTTC

V gene: TRBV6-5
clone size: many
J gene: TRBJ2-7
D gene: -
CDR3 protein: CASSYRDTDYEQYF
CDR3 DNA: TGTGCCAGCAGTTACCGGGACACTGACTACGAGCAGTACTTC

V gene: TRBV2
clone size: many
J gene: TRBJ1-2
D gene: -
CDR3 protein: CASSGKISVWRPGIPAFMSYTF
CDR3 DNA: TGTGCCAGCAGTGGAAAGATAAGTGTGTGGCGTCCCGGGATACCGGCCTTTATGAGCTACACCTTC

V gene: TRBV25-1
clone size: -
J gene: TRBJ1-6
D gene: -
CDR3 protein: CASSEQGAGANPLHF
CDR3 DNA: TGTGCCAGCAGTGAACAGGGCGCGGGAGCCAACCCCCTCCACTTT

V gene: TRBV29-1
clone size: many
J gene: TRBJ2-3
D gene: -
CDR3 protein: CSVSGQYF
CDR3 DNA: TGCAGCGTCTCGGGGCAGTATTTT

V gene: TRBV4-1
clone size: many
J gene: TRBJ1-2
D gene: -
CDR3 protein: CASSQKLGLGETTF
CDR3 DNA: TGCGCCAGCAGCCAAAAACTGGGTCTGGGGGAGACCACCTTC

V gene: TRBV4-3
clone size: many
J gene: TRBJ1-5
D gene: -
CDR3 protein: CASSQVEGKQPQHF
CDR3 DNA: TGCGCCAGCAGCCAAGTGGAGGGTAAGCAGCCCCAGCATTTT

V gene: TRBV6-6
clone size: many
J gene: TRBJ2-7
D gene: -
CDR3 protein: CASRQSTGFKQYF
CDR3 DNA: TGTGCCAGCAGACAATCCACAGGGTTTAAGCAGTACTTC

V gene: TRBV6-5
clone size: many
J gene: TRBJ2-7
D gene: TRBD2
CDR3 protein: CASSRGVSYEQYF
CDR3 DNA: TGTGCCAGCAGTCGGGGGGTCTCCTACGAGCAGTACTTC

V gene: TRBV5-1
clone size: once
J gene: TRBJ1-1
D gene: -
CDR3 protein: CASSVVREQGTEAFF
CDR3 DNA: TGTGCTAGCAGTGTGGTACGGGAGCAGGGGACTGAAGCTTTCTTT

V gene: TRBV7-2
clone size: -
J gene: TRBJ2-1
D gene: -
CDR3 protein: CASIQWVSSYNERLF
CDR3 DNA: TGTGCCAGCATCCAATGGGTTAGCTCCTACAATGAGCGGCTCTTC

V gene: TRBV7-9
clone size: many
J gene: TRBJ2-7
D gene: TRBD2
CDR3 protein: CASSLSSGSYEQYF
CDR3 DNA: TGTGCCAGCAGCTTATCTAGCGGGAGTTACGAGCAGTACTTC

V gene: TRBV6-6
clone size: many
J gene: TRBJ2-3
D gene: TRBD1
CDR3 protein: CASSHRQGLRADTQYF
CDR3 DNA: TGTGCCAGCAGTCACCGACAGGGGCTTAGGGCAGATACGCAGTATTTT

V gene: TRBV4-1
clone size: many
J gene: TRBJ2-5
D gene: TRBD2
CDR3 protein: CASSDRTSGGHQETQYF
CDR3 DNA: TGCGCCAGCAGCGACCGGACTAGCGGGGGACATCAAGAGACCCAGTACTTC

V gene: TRBV3-1
clone size: -
J gene: TRBJ2-7
D gene: TRBD2
CDR3 protein: CASSQDSSGRVHGQYF
CDR3 DNA: TGTGCCAGCAGCCAAGATAGTAGCGGGAGGGTCCACGGGCAGTACTTC

V gene: TRBV2
clone size: -
J gene: TRBJ1-2
D gene: -
CDR3 protein: CATTPGGYDYTF
CDR3 DNA: TGCGCCACCACGCCGGGTGGCTATGACTACACCTTC

V gene: TRBV7-9
clone size: -
J gene: TRBJ2-7
D gene: -
CDR3 protein: CANSLEWQGFYEQYF
CDR3 DNA: TGTGCCAACAGCTTAGAGTGGCAGGGGTTCTACGAGCAGTACTTC

V gene: TRBV7-3
clone size: many
J gene: TRBJ1-2
D gene: -
CDR3 protein: CASSATSGGRDGYTF
CDR3 DNA: TGTGCCAGCAGCGCCACTTCTGGGGGTAGGGACGGCTACACCTTC

V gene: TRBV9
clone size: -
J gene: TRBJ2-7
D gene: -
CDR3 protein: CASSLAQTGSYAQYF
CDR3 DNA: TGTGCCAGCAGCTTAGCTCAAACGGGATCCTACGCGCAGTACTTC

V gene: TRBV6-2/TRBV6-3
clone size: medium-sized
J gene: TRBJ1-2
D gene: -
CDR3 protein: CASRPRWRGNYGYTF
CDR3 DNA: TGTGCCAGCAGGCCCCGATGGAGGGGAAACTATGGCTACACCTTC

V gene: TRBV5-1
clone size: few
J gene: TRBJ1-1
D gene: TRBD1
CDR3 protein: CASSAGQGKTEAFF
CDR3 DNA: TGCGCCAGCAGCGCGGGACAGGGAAAAACTGAAGCTTTCTTT

V gene: TRBV11-2
clone size: many
J gene: TRBJ2-1
D gene: -
CDR3 protein: CASSLVGGRNEQFF
CDR3 DNA: TGTGCCAGCAGCTTAGTGGGGGGCCGGAATGAGCAGTTCTTC

V gene: TRBV5-6
clone size: many
J gene: TRBJ1-4
D gene: -
CDR3 protein: CASSIEGGEKLFF
CDR3 DNA: TGTGCCAGCAGCATCGAGGGAGGCGAGAAACTGTTTTTT